This is a list of T cell receptor beta chains from one sample in a study of blood T cell repertoires in COVID-19. Data came from immunoSEQ multiplex PCR; TCRdb stores just in-frame clones and leaves some out. The data show 150,000 or so clones, with approximately 83% seen just once and around 3.1% held by the top ten. Material for sequencing was peripheral blood. Receptors originate from a woman older than 75 with acute or convalescent COVID-19. Both conserved end residues are part of each CDR3. D genes are given only for firm matches. Only some rows state a clone size, as once, few, many or a class for expanded clones.

V: TRBV5-1
size: .
length: 15
J: TRBJ1-4
D: .
DNA: TGCGCCAGCAGCTTGGGCGGGATAACTAATGAAAAACTGTTTTTT
CDR3: CASSLGGITNEKLFF

V: TRBV7-2
size: .
length: 16
J: TRBJ2-7
D: TRBD2
DNA: TGTGCCAGCACCTTAGGGGCGCGGGGAGGGGTCTACGAGCAGTACTTC
CDR3: CASTLGARGGVYEQYF

V: TRBV19
size: .
length: 16
J: TRBJ1-4
D: .
DNA: TGTGCCAGTAGTAACGATCTGGGAGCTTTTGACGAAAAACTGTTTTTT
CDR3: CASSNDLGAFDEKLFF

V: TRBV5-6
size: .
length: 15
J: TRBJ2-7
D: TRBD1
DNA: TGTGCCAGCAGCTACATAACAGGGGGCTCGTACGAGCAGTACTTC
CDR3: CASSYITGGSYEQYF

V: TRBV28
size: .
length: 14
J: TRBJ1-1
D: .
DNA: TGTGCCAGCAGTTTAAGCGGGGCGAACACTGAAGCTTTCTTT
CDR3: CASSLSGANTEAFF

V: TRBV4-3
size: .
length: 13
J: TRBJ1-2
D: .
DNA: TGCGCCAGCAGCCAAGATGGCCTCTATGGCTACACCTTC
CDR3: CASSQDGLYGYTF

V: TRBV6-2/TRBV6-3
size: few
length: 11
J: TRBJ1-1
D: .
DNA: TGTGCCAGCAGTTACATGCGTGAAGCTTTCTTT
CDR3: CASSYMREAFF

V: TRBV7-3
size: .
length: 15
J: TRBJ1-1
D: .
DNA: TGTGCCAGCAGCTTTTCCGTCGCCGGTAACACTGAAGCTTTCTTT
CDR3: CASSFSVAGNTEAFF

V: TRBV10-3
size: .
length: 15
J: TRBJ2-1
D: .
DNA: TGTGCCATCAGTGAGTCAATTGTAGTGGGGCATGAGCAGTTCTTC
CDR3: CAISESIVVGHEQFF

V: TRBV6-5
size: few
length: 13
J: TRBJ1-2
D: TRBD1
DNA: TGTGCCAGCAGCGACAGGGGCAACTATGGCTACACCTTC
CDR3: CASSDRGNYGYTF

V: TRBV19
size: .
length: 15
J: TRBJ1-5
D: TRBD1
DNA: TGTGCCAGTAGTATAGGGCCAGGGGGCTTTCAGCCCCAGCATTTT
CDR3: CASSIGPGGFQPQHF

V: TRBV6-2/TRBV6-3
size: .
length: 15
J: TRBJ1-2
D: .
DNA: TGTGCCAGCAGTCTCTCAGGCAGGTTCCGCTATGGCTACACCTTC
CDR3: CASSLSGRFRYGYTF

V: TRBV7-3
size: .
length: 15
J: TRBJ1-2
D: .
DNA: TGTGCCAGCAGCGCCTCCGGGACACGGAACTATGGCTACACCTTC
CDR3: CASSASGTRNYGYTF

V: TRBV2
size: .
length: 16
J: TRBJ2-5
D: TRBD1
DNA: TGTGCCAGCAGCAGGACAGGGGGCATGAAATGGGAGACCCAGTACTTC
CDR3: CASSRTGGMKWETQYF

V: TRBV12-3/TRBV12-4
size: .
length: 13
J: TRBJ2-5
D: .
DNA: TGTGCCAGCAGTTTCCCGGCGGGGAAGACCCAGTACTTC
CDR3: CASSFPAGKTQYF

V: TRBV5-1
size: few
length: 15
J: TRBJ1-3
D: .
DNA: TGCGCCAGCAGCCTAGGTCCCGCGGCGGGAAACACCATATATTTT
CDR3: CASSLGPAAGNTIYF

V: TRBV2
size: .
length: 11
J: TRBJ1-5
D: .
DNA: TGTGCCAGCAGCATTACAGGGCTGCGACATTTT
CDR3: CASSITGLRHF

V: TRBV9
size: .
length: 15
J: TRBJ2-1
D: TRBD1
DNA: TGTGCCAGCAGCGTAGGGAGACAGGGATACAATGAGCAGTTCTTC
CDR3: CASSVGRQGYNEQFF

V: TRBV19
size: few
length: 14
J: TRBJ1-3
D: TRBD1
DNA: TGTGCCAGTATCCCGACAGGGAAGGGCAACACCATATATTTT
CDR3: CASIPTGKGNTIYF

V: TRBV5-1
size: few
length: 15
J: TRBJ1-6
D: .
DNA: TGCGCCAGCAGCTTGTGGGGGGGCCCCAGGTCACCCCTCCACTTT
CDR3: CASSLWGGPRSPLHF

V: TRBV10-3
size: .
length: 17
J: TRBJ1-6
D: .
DNA: TGTGCCATCAGTGAGTCCAGGATGACAGCCTATAATTCACCCCTCCACTTT
CDR3: CAISESRMTAYNSPLHF

V: TRBV27
size: .
length: 14
J: TRBJ2-7
D: .
DNA: TGTGCCAGCAGGCTAACACAGGGATTTTACGAGCAGTACTTC
CDR3: CASRLTQGFYEQYF

V: TRBV29-1
size: .
length: 12
J: TRBJ1-1
D: .
DNA: TGCAGCGCCAACATCATGAACACTGAAGCTTTCTTT
CDR3: CSANIMNTEAFF

V: TRBV18
size: .
length: 15
J: TRBJ2-3
D: .
DNA: TGTGCCAGCTCACCCGAGGGCGGACCCACAGATACGCAGTATTTT
CDR3: CASSPEGGPTDTQYF

V: TRBV7-9
size: .
length: 16
J: TRBJ2-1
D: .
DNA: TGTGCCAGCAGGGTCTTTTCGTCGAGCTCCTACAATGAGCAGTTCTTC
CDR3: CASRVFSSSSYNEQFF

V: TRBV23-1
size: .
length: 13
J: TRBJ1-5
D: .
DNA: TGCGCCAGCAGTCAAAGCAGGGATCAGCCCCAGCATTTT
CDR3: CASSQSRDQPQHF

V: TRBV29-1
size: .
length: 16
J: TRBJ2-3
D: .
DNA: TGCAGCGTGGCTACCGTCCGGGGGTGGGGCACAGATACGCAGTATTTT
CDR3: CSVATVRGWGTDTQYF

V: TRBV7-3
size: once
length: 15
J: TRBJ1-1
D: .
DNA: TGTGCCAGCAGCTTAATGCGTCGGGAGAACACTGAAGCTTTCTTT
CDR3: CASSLMRRENTEAFF

V: TRBV11-3
size: .
length: 15
J: TRBJ1-1
D: TRBD1
DNA: TGTGCCAGCAGCTACGGACAGGGCGGGGACACTGAAGCTTTCTTT
CDR3: CASSYGQGGDTEAFF

V: TRBV7-9
size: once
length: 15
J: TRBJ1-5
D: .
DNA: TGTGCCAGCAGCTTACGCGGGGATAGCAATCAGCCCCAGCATTTT
CDR3: CASSLRGDSNQPQHF

V: TRBV27
size: .
length: 12
J: TRBJ1-2
D: .
DNA: TGTGCCAGCAGTTTAGGTAGAAATGGCTACACCTTC
CDR3: CASSLGRNGYTF

V: TRBV11-2
size: .
length: 14
J: TRBJ2-2
D: TRBD1
DNA: TGTGCCAGCAGTCCTCAGGGGGCTATCGGGGAGCTGTTTTTT
CDR3: CASSPQGAIGELFF

V: TRBV7-2
size: .
length: 15
J: TRBJ1-2
D: TRBD1
DNA: TGTGCCAGCAGGGCCGGGACAGGGTTCATCTATGGCTACACCTTC
CDR3: CASRAGTGFIYGYTF

V: TRBV21-1
size: .
length: 15
J: TRBJ2-3
D: .
DNA: TGTGCCAGCCCGGACAGGGGGACTAGCACAGATACGCAGTATTTT
CDR3: CASPDRGTSTDTQYF

V: TRBV6-5
size: few
length: 12
J: TRBJ2-7
D: .
DNA: TGTGCCAGCAGCCACAGCTCCTACGAGCAGTACTTC
CDR3: CASSHSSYEQYF

V: TRBV9
size: .
length: 13
J: TRBJ1-2
D: .
DNA: TGTGCCAGCAGCGTGGGGAACAGGGAAGGCTACACCTTC
CDR3: CASSVGNREGYTF

V: TRBV2
size: .
length: 14
J: TRBJ2-7
D: TRBD2
DNA: TGTGCCAGGGGGACTAGCGGGAACTCCTACGAGCAGTACTTC
CDR3: CARGTSGNSYEQYF

V: TRBV18
size: once
length: 14
J: TRBJ1-4
D: .
DNA: TGTGCCAGCTCATTCCAGCGGCGGGATGAAAAACTGTTTTTT
CDR3: CASSFQRRDEKLFF

V: TRBV9
size: .
length: 17
J: TRBJ1-2
D: TRBD1
DNA: TGTGCCAGCAGCCCCACCATCCTAACGACAGGGGGTTATGGCTACACCTTC
CDR3: CASSPTILTTGGYGYTF

V: TRBV24-1
size: .
length: 19
J: TRBJ2-2
D: TRBD1
DNA: TGTGCCACCAGTGATTTCGGGACAGGGGTTTCTCCGGGCACCGGGGAGCTGTTTTTT
CDR3: CATSDFGTGVSPGTGELFF

V: TRBV7-6
size: .
length: 16
J: TRBJ1-6
D: TRBD1
DNA: TGTGCCAGCAGCCGAACAGGGGGCTCCTATAATTCACCCCTCCACTTT
CDR3: CASSRTGGSYNSPLHF

V: TRBV4-3
size: .
length: 15
J: TRBJ1-2
D: TRBD1
DNA: TGCGCCAGCAGCCAAAAAGCCGGGACAGGCTATGGCTACACCTTC
CDR3: CASSQKAGTGYGYTF

V: TRBV7-8
size: .
length: 15
J: TRBJ1-6
D: TRBD1
DNA: TGTGCCAGCAGCTGGGGACAGGGAAATAATTCACCCCTCCACTTT
CDR3: CASSWGQGNNSPLHF

V: TRBV6-5
size: .
length: 14
J: TRBJ1-1
D: .
DNA: TGTGCCAGCAGCCCAGACAGTGCGAACACTGAAGCTTTCTTT
CDR3: CASSPDSANTEAFF

V: TRBV7-9
size: .
length: 15
J: TRBJ1-1
D: .
DNA: TGTGCCAGCAGACCCACTCCCGGGGGGAACACTGAAGCTTTCTTT
CDR3: CASRPTPGGNTEAFF

V: TRBV6-1
size: few
length: 16
J: TRBJ2-1
D: .
DNA: TGTGCCAGCAGTGAAGGGGCGGCAGGGGTTTTCAATGAGCAGTTCTTC
CDR3: CASSEGAAGVFNEQFF

V: TRBV10-3
size: .
length: 13
J: TRBJ2-3
D: .
DNA: TGTGCCATCAGCCAAGCGAGCACAGATACGCAGTATTTT
CDR3: CAISQASTDTQYF

V: TRBV3-1/TRBV3-2
size: once
length: 18
J: TRBJ2-5
D: TRBD2
DNA: TGTGCCAGCAGCCCAGACGGTTCGAGCGGGGGGTACCAAGAGACCCAGTACTTC
CDR3: CASSPDGSSGGYQETQYF

V: TRBV5-1
size: .
length: 13
J: TRBJ1-4
D: TRBD1
DNA: TGCGCCAGCAGCGGGATCGACAGGGAGGCACTGTTTTTT
CDR3: CASSGIDREALFF

V: TRBV7-3
size: .
length: 13
J: TRBJ2-3
D: .
DNA: TGTGCCAGCAGCCCAAGCGGCACAGATACGCAGTATTTT
CDR3: CASSPSGTDTQYF

V: TRBV28
size: .
length: 17
J: TRBJ2-2
D: .
DNA: TGTGCCAGCAGTTTGACCGGGACTTTCACTGTCACCGGGGAGCTGTTTTTT
CDR3: CASSLTGTFTVTGELFF

V: TRBV11-2
size: .
length: 15
J: TRBJ1-1
D: TRBD1
DNA: TGTGCCAGCATCCAATCGACAGGGGCGAACACTGAAGCTTTCTTT
CDR3: CASIQSTGANTEAFF

V: TRBV6-5
size: .
length: 14
J: TRBJ1-1
D: .
DNA: TGTGCCAGCCACGGGGAGGCGCGGGTCACTGAAGCTTTCTTT
CDR3: CASHGEARVTEAFF